The present T cell receptor (beta chain) was sequenced within a study of regulatory T cells in long-lasting Graves disease (dated by TCRdb to the early 2020s). Some background on the complete study: To count as having persistent Graves' disease, a patient had to have received antithyroid drug treatment for over 5 years with TSH receptor autoantibodies remaining persistently positive. Persistent Graves' disease patients were compared with newly diagnosed Graves' disease patients by peripheral blood TCR sequencing and RNA sequencing. The study took place in China and was registered as a clinical trial. TCR sequencing covered some 13 persistent and around 20 newly diagnosed Graves' disease patients, around 35 samples in total. Antithyroid drugs had been taken for approximately ten years on average by persistent Graves' disease patients in the clinical cohort. Overall results and qualifications from the work: TRBV28, TRBJ1-2 and TRBJ2-5 were preferentially used in persistent disease, while TRBV20-1 and TRBJ2-1 were favored in newly diagnosed disease. Sequencing and analysis were limited to the TCR beta chain. The authors noted that the small sample size was a limitation that may lower accuracy. Persistent patients shared more public clonotypes among themselves (around 2,500) than newly diagnosed patients did (about 970). The study examined only peripheral blood because the primary lesion, thyroid tissue, could not be accessed. Compared with newly diagnosed patients, persistent Graves' disease patients had lower TCR Shannon entropy and fewer highly expanded clones, which suggests clonal expansion.

According to the germline V gene, CDR1 reads MDHEN and CDR2 reads SYDVKM. A distance of 11 bases separates the germline ends of V and J, which lose 2 bases and 1 base respectively. The CDR3 covers 15 residues, taking in both the cysteine and the phenylalanine. The read is trimmed to its CDR3 DNA, 45 bases read in frame from base 1. This clonotype showed up many times. Its antigen is unknown. Base qualities are missing; no much larger clone stands one base away. This sample's time point label indicates: persistent/refractory GD, antithyroid drugs over 5 years with positive TRAb. For both TCR sequencing and RNA sequencing, RNA was extracted from PBMCs in TRIzol. The diagnosis of Graves' disease followed American Thyroid Association guidelines. Patients were recruited from an endocrinology department in Xi'an, China. Each patient gave around 9 milliliters of peripheral blood, collected in an EDTA anticoagulant tube. PBMCs were isolated by Ficoll Paque Plus density gradient separation without further T cell sorting. RNA quality was checked with an Agilent 2100 Bioanalyzer and agarose gel, and concentration with a NanoDrop 2000.

Library construction relied on multiplex PCR. The sample was run on an Illumina HiSeq 4000. iRepertoire HTBI primers and Arm-PCR amplification of CDR3 regions were used to construct TCR beta libraries. Before sequencing, the PCR products went through gel purification. Processing in the source paper ran as follows. Gene usage analysis of CDR3 amino acid clonotypes relied on the 62 TRBV and 13 to 15 TRBJ segments identified across samples. COPE and FqMerger were used to merge filtered high-quality paired reads into contigs. BLAST was used to align contigs to the IMGT TRBV, TRBD and TRBJ reference genes, and CDR3 was defined following IMGT. Any clonotype with a frequency above 0.1% was counted as a highly expanded clone. Repertoire diversity was measured by Shannon entropy, and V-J evenness by the Gini coefficient. Public clonotypes were defined as clonotypes shared by more than one individual. TCRdb took the public reads, trimmed them with fastp at Q25, ran MiXCR for clone calling and kept in-frame beta chains. Each CDR3 protein gets just one entry, which takes the most common genes and DNA from the rows behind it. TCRdb, not the original authors, processed these V and J calls. A total of 400,000 to 600,000 distinct CDR3 sequences appear in this sample, under 25% of them only once. Jointly, the top ten make up roughly 6.9% of the sample.

Sequencing was performed on peripheral blood mononuclear cells (PBMCs), taken when the disease was refractory, from a patient treated with antithyroid drugs. This receptor was identified in a female donor with Graves disease. In this chain, TRBV28 is recombined with TRBJ1-1; no D gene is confidently identified. The CDR3 here reads CASSLGGEGNTEAFF. The DNA sequence is given as TGTGCCAGCAGTTTAGGAGGTGAGGGGAACACTGAAGCTTTCTTT. When the CDR3 is completed using the reference TRBV28 and TRBJ1-1 genes on either side, the full variable domain is DVKVTQSSRYLVKRTGEKVFLECVQDMDHENMFWYRQDPGLGLRLIYFSYDVKMKEKGDIPEGYSVSREKKERFSLILESASTNQTSMYLCASSLGGEGNTEAFFGQGTRLTVV.